The 9 T cell receptor beta chains in this list originate from one sample, sequenced in a study of blood T cell repertoires in COVID-19. Assay used: immunoSEQ multiplex PCR; TCRdb lists only in-frame clones, some missing. This sample has hundreds of thousands of clones, with around 89% found just once. Sequenced sample: PBMCs or T cells enriched from blood (not recorded which). The receptors shown here come from a woman in her fifties or sixties in a cohort exposed to, infected with or recovered from COVID-19 (not recorded which).

CDR3 bases: TGTGCCAGCAGCCAGGGGGGTAAGGGGGCGGTTGAAAAACTGTTTTTT. Amino acids: CASSQGGKGAVEKLFF. The rearrangement links TRBV11-2 to TRBJ1-4, with TRBD1 identical over 7 bases. CDR3 length: 16 residues. Germline-derived CDR1 and CDR2 are SGHAT and FQNNGV. The junction had 13 bases not matched to a gene; V was cut back by 5 bases and J by 7 bases.

The V call is TRBV13, the J call TRBJ1-6; D remains unclear. From germline, CDR1 is PRHDT and CDR2 FYEKMQ (reference sequence). V was clipped by 0 bases and J by 7 bases, with 7 bases between them. The CDR3 consists of 14 residues. The CDR3: CASSLGNGNSPLHF. CDR3 DNA: TGTGCCAGCAGCTTAGGTAACGGGAATTCACCCCTCCACTTT.

V and J are TRBV5-1 and TRBJ1-1; D remains ambiguous. V lost 4 bases and J 2 bases, leaving 18 bases between the germline ends. Germline V gives CDR1 SGHRS, CDR2 YFSETQ. This CDR3 comprises 16 residues. The CDR3 is CASSGGRSSRNTEAFF. In nucleotides, the CDR3 is TGCGCCAGCAGCGGAGGGAGAAGTTCAAGAAACACTGAAGCTTTCTTT.

The chain recombines TRBV7-9 with TRBJ2-5, with 8 bases identical to TRBD1. CDR1 is SEHNR and CDR2 is FQNEAQ in the germline V gene (reference sequence). The CDR3 covers 14 residues. After removal of 4 bases from V and 4 bases from J, the junction contained 5 bases not matched to a gene. This CDR3 reads CASSSDRGSETQYF. The CDR3 nucleotides are TGTGCCAGCAGCTCCGACAGGGGTTCAGAGACCCAGTACTTC.

V gene TRBV5-6 combines with J gene TRBJ1-1; D not certain. In germline, CDR1 is SGHDT, CDR2 YYEEEE. The CDR3 has 14 residues. The V gene lost 0 bases and the J gene lost 5 bases, with 11 bases spanning the gap. DNA for the CDR3: TGTGCCAGCAGCTTGGCCGGGGTCCGGACTGAAGCTTTCTTT. Residues: CASSLAGVRTEAFF.

The CDR3 protein is CSASRGKWENEKLFF. The DNA for the CDR3 is TGCAGTGCTAGTAGGGGGAAATGGGAAAATGAAAAACTGTTTTTT. The V call is TRBV20-1, the J call TRBJ1-4; possible D gene TRBD1, 6 bases. Deletions cut 3 bases from V and 5 bases from J, with 16 bases between. There are 15 residues in the CDR3. Germline assignment: CDR1 DFQATT and CDR2 SNEGSKA (reference sequence).

V gene TRBV6-6 combines with J gene TRBJ2-7, with 10 positions matching TRBD2. The CDR3 spans 17 residues. Trimming at V came to 6 bases and at J to 0 bases, leaving 11 bases not matched to a gene. Germline V gene lookup returns CDR1 MNHNY and CDR2 SVGAGI (reference sequence). The CDR3, as DNA: TGTGCCAGCAGGCGATCAGGACTAGCGGAGTACTCCTACGAGCAGTACTTC. As protein: CASRRSGLAEYSYEQYF.

V usage is TRBV11-2 and J usage is TRBJ1-1; D not certain. CDR3 length: 14 amino acids. The V end was cut by 2 bases, the J end by 4 bases, with 11 bases between. From germline, CDR1 is SGHAT and CDR2 FQNNGV. CDR3 DNA: TGTGCCAGCAGCTTACCACGAGGGATCACTGAAGCTTTCTTT. Its protein is CASSLPRGITEAFF.

V and J are TRBV6-5 and TRBJ1-1, with 8 bases matching TRBD1. This CDR3 is built from 15 residues. Per germline, CDR1 MNHEY and CDR2 SVGAGI. J was trimmed by 1 base and V by 6 bases; bases with no gene match: 7. CDR3 region: CASSLGQGANTEAFF. CDR3 nucleotides: TGTGCCAGCAGCCTCGGGCAGGGGGCGAACACTGAAGCTTTCTTT.